The next 29 T cell receptor beta chains were all read from a single sample in a study of naive and memory T cell subsets. The beta constant-region primer was an equimolar mix of two oligonucleotides covering TRBC1 and TRBC2. Nested alpha and beta constant-region primers with the SP2 primer drove four PCR rounds on ligated cDNA. TCRdb redid the calling of the UMI-ligation and nested PCR reads with MiXCR, one entry per CDR3 protein. The profile shows 15,000 or so distinct CDR3 sequences, around 8.2% of them singletons. Specimen: central memory CD8+ T cells from blood. These receptors originate from a human donor in good health.

The chain has TRBV18 and TRBJ1-5; D unresolved. Trimming removed 3 bases from V and 3 bases from J, with 15 bases in between. The CDR3 loop spans 16 amino acids. The germline V gene encodes CDR1 KGHSH and CDR2 LQKENI. The CDR3 nucleotides read TGTGCCAGCTCACCTATGTTCATTCGTGTCAATCAGCCCCAGCATTTT. This gives the protein CASSPMFIRVNQPQHF.

V is TRBV9 and J is TRBJ2-7; TRBD2 aligns across 8 bases. V shed 0 bases and J 7 bases; nucleotides not matched to a gene: 3. Germline CDR1 is SGDLS and CDR2 is YYNGEE. CDR3 size: 13 residues. The CDR3 loop is CASSVATGGEQYF. The CDR3 DNA is TGTGCCAGCAGCGTAGCTACGGGGGGGGAGCAGTACTTC.

This clonotype was detected ten times or more. J is TRBJ1-1 and V is TRBV5-8; D is unresolved. The CDR3 is 14 amino acids. The germline V gene has CDR1 SGHTS and CDR2 YDEGEE. Trimming pared 1 base from V and 2 bases from J, leaving 9 bases between. The chain's CDR3 is CASSLIAENTEAFF. The CDR3 DNA sequence: TGTGCCAGCAGCTTGATTGCAGAAAACACTGAAGCTTTCTTT.

A single count supports this clonotype. This may arise from a read error, as a much more abundant clone is one base away. This chain joins TRBV9 and TRBJ1-2; perhaps TRBD1 as D (6 bases). Germline CDR1 and CDR2: SGDLS and YYNGEE. The CDR3 consists of 15 residues. The CDR3 is CAGSVEAGAFYGYTF. For the CDR3, the DNA is TGTGCCGGCAGCGTAGAAGCAGGGGCCTTCTATGGCTACACCTTC.

Ten or more counts support this clonotype. V and J are TRBV3-1 and TRBJ2-1; TRBD2 matches at 7 bases. The V segment lost 4 bases and the J segment 4 bases; nucleotides outside the gene matches: 10. This CDR3 is 16 amino acids long. Germline CDR1 LGHDT, CDR2 YNNKEL (reference sequence). This CDR3 is CASSRWGAGTYNEQFF. DNA for the CDR3: TGTGCCAGCAGCCGATGGGGAGCGGGAACTTACAATGAGCAGTTCTTC.

Judged by abundance, this clonotype is medium-sized (0.01 to 0.1%). The chain employs TRBV11-1 and TRBJ2-2, with 8 bases aligning to TRBD1. Per the germline V gene, CDR1 is SGHAT and CDR2 is FQDESV (reference sequence). The CDR3 consists of 18 residues. V dropped 1 base and J dropped 2; count of bases not matched to a gene: 9. The CDR3 here is CASSLGYRDRSNTGELFF. The CDR3 DNA reads as TGTGCCAGCAGCTTAGGATATAGGGACAGGTCAAACACCGGGGAGCTGTTTTTT.

This clonotype has only a few counts. This chain links TRBV11-3 with TRBJ1-6, with 7 bases identical to TRBD1. This CDR3 is 14 amino acids long. V lost 2 bases to trimming and J lost 10 bases; unmatched junction nucleotides: 5. Germline V gene sequence: CDR1 SGHNT, CDR2 YENEEA. Here the CDR3 reads CASSLPGDSSPLHF. The DNA for the CDR3 is TGTGCCAGCAGCTTACCCGGGGACAGCTCACCCCTCCACTTT.

The chain has TRBV21-1 and TRBJ1-5. TRBV21-1 has pseudogene status. This CDR3 region has 10 residues. CDR3 sequence: CATRTKPQHF. DNA for the CDR3: TGTGCCACGCGGACTAAACCCCAGCATTTT.

This sequence joins TRBV30 and TRBJ2-6; D is possibly TRBD1 (6 bases). Germline CDR1 reads GTSNPN; CDR2 reads SVGIG (reference sequence). CDR3 length equals 20 residues. Trimming stripped 3 bases from V and 0 bases from J, with 24 bases between. The CDR3 spells CAWRPKTGILRASGANVLTF. CDR3 DNA: TGTGCCTGGAGACCCAAAACAGGGATACTTAGGGCCTCTGGGGCCAACGTCCTGACTTTC.

This clonotype appeared a few times. This rearrangement joins TRBV4-3 to TRBJ2-1, with 8 positions matching TRBD2. The V segment lost 3 bases and the J segment 8 bases; nucleotides outside the gene matches: 15. The CDR3 runs to 17 residues. CDR1 and CDR2 (germline): LGHNA, YSLEER. Here the CDR3 reads CASSQPPGLVSVYEQFF. CDR3 DNA sequence: TGCGCCAGCAGCCAGCCCCCGGGACTAGTCAGTGTCTATGAGCAGTTCTTC.

This clonotype appeared many times. V is TRBV6-1 and J is TRBJ2-2; 7 nucleotides line up with TRBD1. Trimming removed 8 bases from V and 5 bases from J; junction bases left unmatched: 8. The germline V gene encodes CDR1 MNHNS and CDR2 SASEGT. The CDR3 totals 14 residues. CDR3 protein: CASPDTGDTGELFF. CDR3 coding DNA: TGTGCCAGCCCGGACACAGGGGATACCGGGGAGCTGTTTTTT.

This clonotype was observed many times. The chain recombines TRBV12-3 or TRBV12-4 with TRBJ2-7; 9 positions agree with TRBD2. The CDR3 totals 14 residues. Trimming removed 5 bases from V and 2 bases from J; junction bases left unmatched: 4. CDR3 residues: CASSPLAGTYEQYF. The CDR3 nucleotides are TGTGCCAGCAGTCCTCTAGCGGGAACCTACGAGCAGTACTTC.

This clonotype was seen more than once but under ten times. This chain joins TRBV12-3 or TRBV12-4 and TRBJ2-3; no definite D call. Trimming took 3 bases from V and 4 from J, leaving 8 bases between them. The CDR3 length is 13 residues. CDR3 loop: CASSLNDPDTQYF. In DNA form, the CDR3 reads TGTGCCAGCAGTTTGAACGATCCAGATACGCAGTATTTT.

This sequence joins TRBV29-1 and TRBJ1-1, with D unclear. This CDR3 is built from 12 residues. Trimming took 7 bases from V and 0 from J, leaving 9 bases between them. CDR1 SQVTM and CDR2 ANQGSEA come from the germline V gene. The CDR3 region has the DNA TGCAGCGCAGACCGTATGAACACTGAAGCTTTCTTT. This codes for CSADRMNTEAFF.

This clonotype has only a few counts. Here the CDR3 DNA reads TGTGCCAGCAGCTTAAGGGACAGGGGATTATTGAACGAGCAGTACTTC. It is translated as CASSLRDRGLLNEQYF. This chain joins TRBV7-2 and TRBJ2-7, with 10 bases that match TRBD1. The V and J ends lost 2 bases and 5 bases, in that order; junction bases with no gene match: 9. Per germline, CDR1 SGHTA and CDR2 FQGNSA. The CDR3 contains 16 residues.

The rearrangement joins TRBV7-9 to TRBJ2-3, with D hard to call. Per the germline V gene, CDR1 is SEHNR and CDR2 is FQNEAQ (reference sequence). Trimming took off 1 base at V and 2 bases at J, with 10 bases between the two ends. The CDR3 contains 15 residues. The CDR3 protein is CASSLVLDLTDTQYF. CDR3 coding DNA: TGTGCCAGCAGCTTAGTACTGGACCTCACAGATACGCAGTATTTT.

This clonotype was seen repeatedly, ten times or more. The V call is TRBV4-3, the J call TRBJ2-6, with D possibly called TRBD1 or TRBD2 (5 bases each). The CDR3 runs 16 residues. CDR1 and CDR2 (germline): LGHNA, YSLEER. V gave up 4 bases and J gave up 0 bases, with 10 bases separating them. This chain's CDR3 is CASSRDDFSGANVLTF. The CDR3 coding sequence is TGCGCCAGCAGCCGGGACGATTTCTCTGGGGCCAACGTCCTGACTTTC.

The table lists this clonotype with many counts. The chain recombines TRBV20-1 with TRBJ1-1, with unresolved D. This CDR3 spans 16 amino acids. CDR1 is DFQATT, CDR2 SNEGSKA, per germline (reference sequence). The germline V and J ends were trimmed by 1 base and 0 bases, with 15 bases remaining between them. CDR3 protein: CSARGPLIPLNTEAFF. CDR3 bases: TGCAGTGCTAGAGGGCCTCTAATTCCATTGAACACTGAAGCTTTCTTT.

This clonotype was seen ten or more times. The chain links TRBV20-1 to TRBJ2-1, with 7 bases that match TRBD2. Germline-derived CDR1 and CDR2 are DFQATT and SNEGSKA (reference sequence). Losses at the gene ends were 0 bases for V and 6 bases for J; bases not matched to a gene: 8. CDR3 length: 15 amino acids. CDR3 loop: CSAREVGGGSNEQFF. CDR3 nucleotides: TGCAGTGCTAGAGAAGTTGGGGGGGGATCCAATGAGCAGTTCTTC.

This clonotype was seen at least ten times. The rearrangement uses TRBV20-1 and TRBJ2-7; possibly TRBD2 for D (6 bases). The germline V and J ends were trimmed by 6 bases and 0 bases, with 12 bases remaining between them. The CDR3 runs 13 residues. The V gene's germline CDR1 is DFQATT and CDR2 SNEGSKA (reference sequence). The CDR3 nucleotides read TGCAGTGCCCTCCCGACTAGCTCCTACGAGCAGTACTTC. Protein product: CSALPTSSYEQYF.

This clonotype was counted a few times. The rearrangement joins TRBV5-4 to TRBJ2-7, with D perhaps matching TRBD1 (5 bases). CDR3 length equals 15 residues. Trimming cost V 0 bases and J 2 bases, with 12 bases left between them. Germline CDR1 reads SGHNT; CDR2 reads YYREEE (reference sequence). This CDR3 reads CASSLAGRATYEQYF. The CDR3, as DNA: TGTGCCAGCAGCTTGGCCGGCAGGGCCACCTACGAGCAGTACTTC.

This clonotype came up many times. V and J are TRBV7-3 and TRBJ2-1; 9 bases are shared with TRBD1. Unmatched junction bases numbered 12, after V lost 5 bases and J lost 4 bases. CDR3 length equals 17 residues. Germline CDR1 SGHTA, CDR2 FQGTGA. This CDR3 is CASSPRYGTGPYNEQFF. The CDR3 bases are TGTGCCAGCAGCCCCCGCTACGGGACAGGGCCATACAATGAGCAGTTCTTC.

V is TRBV20-1 and J is TRBJ2-5; 10 bases agree with TRBD2. This CDR3 spans 16 amino acids. CDR1 is DFQATT, CDR2 SNEGSKA, per germline (reference sequence). Trimming removed 4 bases from V and 4 bases from J; junction bases left unmatched: 12. The DNA of the CDR3 is TGCAGTGCTACGCCTTTTGTAGCGGGGGGCGCAGAGACCCAGTACTTC. Translating gives CSATPFVAGGAETQYF.

This clonotype was observed a few times. The J gene is TRBJ2-1, the V gene TRBV3-1, with D perhaps TRBD2 (6 bases). Germline values: CDR1 LGHDT, CDR2 YNNKEL (reference sequence). The CDR3 consists of 19 residues. V was pared by 3 bases and J by 4 bases, with 25 bases between. The CDR3 loop is CASSHRFWRRGLGYNEQFF. The CDR3, as DNA: TGTGCCAGCAGCCACCGGTTTTGGCGGCGGGGCCTGGGGTACAATGAGCAGTTCTTC.

This clonotype was picked up a small number of times. The chain has TRBV12-3 or TRBV12-4 and TRBJ2-1, with a possible D match to TRBD2 (6 bases). The CDR3 sequence is 12 residues long. Trimming left V 8 bases short and J 6 bases short, with 11 bases between. CDR3 in amino acids: CASHTSSNEQFF. The CDR3 DNA follows: TGTGCCAGCCATACTAGCTCCAATGAGCAGTTCTTC.

This clonotype was counted at least ten times. The chain couples TRBV7-2 to TRBJ1-4; D gene unclear. This CDR3 has 15 amino acids. Germline V gene data show CDR1 as SGHTA and CDR2 as FQGNSA. V lost 5 bases and J lost 0, with 10 bases in between. The CDR3 is CASSPTVATNEKLFF. In nucleotides, the CDR3 is TGTGCCAGCAGCCCCACGGTCGCAACTAATGAAAAACTGTTTTTT.

This clonotype was counted at least ten times. CDR3 in DNA: TGCAGTGCTAGAGATGGTGATACGGAGGTGGAAGAGCAGTACTTC. It specifies CSARDGDTEVEEQYF. This chain joins TRBV20-1 and TRBJ2-7; D possibly corresponds to TRBD2 (5 bases). Germline CDR1 and CDR2: DFQATT and SNEGSKA (reference sequence). This CDR3 is built from 15 residues. Trimming took off 0 bases at V and 7 bases at J, with 19 bases between the two ends.

The chain combines TRBV18 with TRBJ2-1; TRBD2 aligns across 11 bases. In germline, CDR1 is KGHSH, CDR2 LQKENI. V lost 3 bases to trimming and J lost 8 bases; unmatched junction nucleotides: 3. The CDR3 is 14 residues long. The CDR3 loop is CASSPSGLADEQFF. CDR3 in DNA: TGTGCCAGCTCACCTTCGGGACTAGCGGATGAGCAGTTCTTC.

Points on this clonotype: An end of the junction does not agree with germline; a read error may underlie this. The V call is TRBV12-3 or TRBV12-4, the J call TRBJ2-3; 9 bases map to TRBD2. The CDR3 is made up of 15 amino acids. The CDR3 DNA reads as TGTGCCAGCAGTTTAAGTAGCGGGAGAACAGATACGCAGTTTTTT. Translation: CASSLSSGRTDTQFF.